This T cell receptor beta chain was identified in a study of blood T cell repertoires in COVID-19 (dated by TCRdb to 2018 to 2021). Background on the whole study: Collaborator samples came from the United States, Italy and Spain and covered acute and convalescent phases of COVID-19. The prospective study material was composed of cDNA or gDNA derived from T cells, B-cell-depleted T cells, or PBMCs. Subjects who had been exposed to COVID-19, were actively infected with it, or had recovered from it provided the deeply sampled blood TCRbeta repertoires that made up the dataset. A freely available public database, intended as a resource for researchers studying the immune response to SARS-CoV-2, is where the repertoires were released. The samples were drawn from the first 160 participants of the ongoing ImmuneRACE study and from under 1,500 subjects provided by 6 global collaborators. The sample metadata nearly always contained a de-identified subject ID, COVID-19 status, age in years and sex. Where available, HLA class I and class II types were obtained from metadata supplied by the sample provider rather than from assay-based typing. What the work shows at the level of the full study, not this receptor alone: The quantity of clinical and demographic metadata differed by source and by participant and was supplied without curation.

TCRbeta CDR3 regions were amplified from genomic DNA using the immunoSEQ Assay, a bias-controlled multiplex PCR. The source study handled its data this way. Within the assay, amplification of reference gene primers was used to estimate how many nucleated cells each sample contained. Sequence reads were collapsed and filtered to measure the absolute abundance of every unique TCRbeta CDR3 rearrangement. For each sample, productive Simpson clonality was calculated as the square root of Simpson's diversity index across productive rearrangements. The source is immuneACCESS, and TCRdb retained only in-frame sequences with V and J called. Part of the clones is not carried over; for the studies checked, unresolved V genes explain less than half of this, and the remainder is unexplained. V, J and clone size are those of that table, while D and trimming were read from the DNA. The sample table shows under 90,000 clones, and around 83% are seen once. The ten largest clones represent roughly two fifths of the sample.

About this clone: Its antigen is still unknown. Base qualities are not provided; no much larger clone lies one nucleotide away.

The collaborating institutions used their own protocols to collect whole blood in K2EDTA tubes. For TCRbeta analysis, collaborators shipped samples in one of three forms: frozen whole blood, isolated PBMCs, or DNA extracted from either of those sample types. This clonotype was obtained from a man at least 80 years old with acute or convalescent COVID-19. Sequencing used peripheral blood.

The bases read TGTGCCAGCAGCTTACTAGCGGGAGTGGGCGGGGAGCTGTTTTTT. Its coded protein is CASSLLAGVGGELFF. This sequence uses TRBV7-3 and TRBJ2-2, with 10 junctional bases fitting TRBD2. The CDR3 covers 15 residues, taking in both the cysteine and the phenylalanine. Only the CDR3 part of the read is kept: 45 bases, read in frame from the first base. Relative to germline, V is missing 2 bases and J is missing 7 bases, with 4 bases of the junction outside any gene match. The germline V gene provides CDR1 SGHTA and CDR2 FQGTGA. The reference TRBV7-3 and TRBJ2-2 proteins fill in what lies around the CDR3, so the full variable domain reads GAGVSQTPSNKVTEKGKYVELRCDPISGHTALYWYRQSLGQGPEFLIYFQGTGAADDSGLPNDRFFAVRPEGSVSTLKIQRTERGDSAVYLCASSLLAGVGGELFFGEGSRLTVL.